A selection of T cell receptor beta chains follows, all from one sample in a study of shared clonotypes between healthy human individuals. This table comes from immunoSEQ multiplex PCR, and its TCRdb copy is limited to in-frame clones, with some not included. The top ten clones hold under 0.8% of a sample with about 1.1 million clones, more than 75% of them seen once. Material for sequencing was memory CD4+ T cells from PBMCs. The receptors were gathered from a man between 18 and 29 years old in good health. Some clones in this sample may be carry-over from other donors' samples. Each CDR3 is given with its conserved first and last residue. D genes are given only for firm matches. Size is stated for part of the rows, as once, few or many counts, or as a class when the clone is expanded.

NA	TRBJ2-7	TRBV6-1	NA	TGTGCCAGCAGTGAATGGGTCGGGCAGTACTTC	CASSEWVGQYF
once	TRBJ2-3	TRBV7-9	NA	TGTGCCAGCAGCCCTCGCCGAATCGGAGGTATAGATACGCAGTATTTT	CASSPRRIGGIDTQYF
NA	TRBJ1-1	TRBV7-3	NA	TGTGCCAGCAGCTTACATGGGGGACCCATGAACACTGAAGCTTTCTTT	CASSLHGGPMNTEAFF
NA	TRBJ2-1	TRBV11-3	TRBD2	TGTGCCAGCAGCCCCGGACTAGCGGGAGCAACCGGCGATGAGCAGTTCTTC	CASSPGLAGATGDEQFF
few	TRBJ1-1	TRBV7-9	NA	TGTGCCAGCAGCCCTCAGGGTTATCCCACTGAAGCTTTCTTT	CASSPQGYPTEAFF
once	TRBJ2-5	TRBV6-5	NA	TGTGCCAGCAGTTACTCGGGCGCTCAAGAGACCCAGTACTTC	CASSYSGAQETQYF
once	TRBJ1-2	TRBV20-1	NA	TGCAGTGCTCCTACAGGGAATGGCTACACCTTC	CSAPTGNGYTF
once	TRBJ2-4	TRBV7-2	NA	TGTGCCAGCAGCTCACCCCACCAAAACATTCAGTACTTC	CASSSPHQNIQYF
NA	TRBJ2-1	TRBV4-2	NA	TGTGCCAGCAGCCAAGATACGGCCAATGAGCAGTTCTTC	CASSQDTANEQFF
NA	TRBJ1-2	TRBV19	NA	TGTGCCAGTAGTCCGACGGCTTATGGCTACACCTTC	CASSPTAYGYTF
NA	TRBJ2-1	TRBV7-3	NA	TGTGCCAGCAGCCCCAATACAGTAAGGGGGGATGAGCAGTTCTTC	CASSPNTVRGDEQFF
NA	TRBJ1-2	TRBV7-9	NA	TGTGCCAGCAGCTCAAACTTTATCGGACGGTTTAATTATGGCTACACCTTC	CASSSNFIGRFNYGYTF
NA	TRBJ1-6	TRBV6-6	NA	TGTGCCAGCAATCAAGGGGGATCACCCCTCCACTTT	CASNQGGSPLHF
NA	TRBJ2-7	TRBV13	TRBD1	TGTGCCAGCAGCTTAGCCGCGAGTGGACAGGGCTACGAGCAGTACTTC	CASSLAASGQGYEQYF
many	TRBJ2-1	TRBV9	NA	TGTGCCAGCAGCCCACGACAGGCGAACTACAATGAGCAGTTCTTC	CASSPRQANYNEQFF
NA	TRBJ2-6	TRBV18	NA	TGTGCCAGCTCACCCATGGAACAGAGCTCTGGGGCCAACGTCCTGACTTTC	CASSPMEQSSGANVLTF
NA	TRBJ1-1	TRBV5-1	NA	TGCGCCAGCAGCTTGAAAGGGCCCGATACTGAAGCTTTCTTT	CASSLKGPDTEAFF
NA	TRBJ2-5	TRBV4-3	NA	TGCGCCAGCAGCCGAGGAGGCCGAGGGGCGGTCAAGACCCAGTACTTC	CASSRGGRGAVKTQYF
NA	TRBJ2-5	TRBV10-3	TRBD2	TGTGCCATCAGGCCCGGGGGACTAGCGGGAGTCGGGGAGACCCAGTACTTC	CAIRPGGLAGVGETQYF
NA	TRBJ1-4	TRBV7-3	NA	TGTGCCAGCAGCCCTAACAGTGACTCTAATGAAAAACTGTTTTTT	CASSPNSDSNEKLFF
NA	TRBJ1-4	TRBV7-6	NA	TGTGCCAGCAGCTTACACCCTAGGACAACCGAACGGATTAATGAAAAACTGTTTTTT	CASSLHPRTTERINEKLFF
NA	TRBJ2-2	TRBV5-4	NA	TGTGCCAGCAGCTTGGAGGGGGGTTTAACCGGGGAGCTGTTTTTT	CASSLEGGLTGELFF
NA	TRBJ1-2	TRBV7-9	TRBD1	TGTGCCAGCAGCTTAGCGGACAGGGGAGGCTATGGCTACACCTTC	CASSLADRGGYGYTF
NA	TRBJ1-3	TRBV6-1	NA	TGTGCCAGCAGTGAGGGGTCAGCCTCTGGAAACACCATATATTTT	CASSEGSASGNTIYF
NA	TRBJ2-2	TRBV27	NA	TGTGCCAGCAGTTTCTCCGGGACCAACACCGGGGAGCTGTTTTTT	CASSFSGTNTGELFF
once	TRBJ2-7	TRBV11-2	NA	TGTGCCAGCAACCCTTCCTTTGGACAGCCATGGGGTGGCGAGCAGTACTTC	CASNPSFGQPWGGEQYF
NA	TRBJ2-4	TRBV11-2	TRBD2	TGTGCCAGCGGCGGGGGACCGGCCAAAAACATTCAGTACTTC	CASGGGPAKNIQYF
NA	TRBJ2-6	TRBV28	NA	TGTGCCAGCAGTTCAGGGTTAGGGGCCAACGTCCTGACTTTC	CASSSGLGANVLTF
NA	TRBJ2-1	TRBV28	TRBD2	TGTGCCAGCGTAGCGGGCTACAATGAGCAGTTCTTC	CASVAGYNEQFF
NA	TRBJ1-2	TRBV28	NA	TGTGCCAGCAGTTTACTGGACGGAAAAAACTATGGCTACACCTTC	CASSLLDGKNYGYTF
NA	TRBJ2-5	TRBV2	TRBD2	TGTGCCAGCAGTCCGACTAGCCAAAAAGAAGAGACCCAGTACTTC	CASSPTSQKEETQYF
NA	TRBJ2-6	TRBV11-2	NA	TGTGCCAGCAGCTGGGGCAGGTCTGGGGCCAACGTCCTGACTTTC	CASSWGRSGANVLTF
NA	TRBJ2-6	TRBV2	NA	TGTGCCAGCAGTGAGGCCGCTGGGGCCAACGTCCTGACTTTC	CASSEAAGANVLTF
many	TRBJ2-7	TRBV2	TRBD2	TGTGCCAGCGCTGGGGGCGCTAGCGGGAGTAAGATCACGCAGTACTTC	CASAGGASGSKITQYF
NA	TRBJ1-2	TRBV5-1	TRBD1	TGCGCCAGCAGCTTGGGACAGGGGACTAACTATGGCTACACCTTC	CASSLGQGTNYGYTF
NA	TRBJ2-7	TRBV7-2	TRBD2	TGTGCCAGCAGCCTCCAGGGACTAGCGGGAGACCCCTACGAGCAGTACTTC	CASSLQGLAGDPYEQYF
few	TRBJ1-5	TRBV15	NA	TGTGCCACCACTAAACAGGGCGCGGTTCAGCCCCAGCATTTT	CATTKQGAVQPQHF
NA	TRBJ1-4	TRBV30	TRBD1	TGTGCCTGGAAGCAATTCCTCCGGGACAGGGAATTCGAAAAACTGTTTTTT	CAWKQFLRDREFEKLFF
NA	TRBJ1-4	TRBV30	TRBD1	TGTGCCTGGGACAGGGGGCATAATGAAAAACTGTTTTTT	CAWDRGHNEKLFF
few	TRBJ1-3	TRBV28	NA	TGTGCCAGCAGCCCAAACCGAAGAGGAAACACCATATATTTT	CASSPNRRGNTIYF
NA	TRBJ2-1	TRBV11-1	TRBD2	TGTGCCAGTACTGAGACCGGGACTAGCGGCTACAATGAGCAGTTCTTC	CASTETGTSGYNEQFF
NA	TRBJ1-2	TRBV25-1	NA	TGTGCCAGCAGTGAACCGGACAGAATCTATGGCTACACCTTC	CASSEPDRIYGYTF
NA	TRBJ2-7	TRBV5-8	TRBD1	TGTGCCAGCAGCCCCGGACAGGGTCGCTCCTACGAGCAGTACTTC	CASSPGQGRSYEQYF
NA	TRBJ2-1	TRBV5-1	TRBD2	TGCGCCAGCAGCTTGCGGCTAGCGGGAAGCACCTACAATGAGCAGTTCTTC	CASSLRLAGSTYNEQFF
NA	TRBJ1-5	TRBV5-5	NA	TGTGCCAGCAGCTTGGACAAGCGGCAGCCCCAGCATTTT	CASSLDKRQPQHF
NA	TRBJ2-3	TRBV11-2	NA	TGTGCCAGCAGCTTGACTTTCCGGGGGCGGGATACGCAGTATTTT	CASSLTFRGRDTQYF
NA	TRBJ1-3	TRBV11-2	TRBD1	TGTGCCAGCAGCTTAGCGACAGGGTCTGGAAACACCATATATTTT	CASSLATGSGNTIYF
few	TRBJ2-6	TRBV28	TRBD1	TGTGCCAGCAGCCCACAGGGGGCTGGGGCCAACGTCCTGACTTTC	CASSPQGAGANVLTF